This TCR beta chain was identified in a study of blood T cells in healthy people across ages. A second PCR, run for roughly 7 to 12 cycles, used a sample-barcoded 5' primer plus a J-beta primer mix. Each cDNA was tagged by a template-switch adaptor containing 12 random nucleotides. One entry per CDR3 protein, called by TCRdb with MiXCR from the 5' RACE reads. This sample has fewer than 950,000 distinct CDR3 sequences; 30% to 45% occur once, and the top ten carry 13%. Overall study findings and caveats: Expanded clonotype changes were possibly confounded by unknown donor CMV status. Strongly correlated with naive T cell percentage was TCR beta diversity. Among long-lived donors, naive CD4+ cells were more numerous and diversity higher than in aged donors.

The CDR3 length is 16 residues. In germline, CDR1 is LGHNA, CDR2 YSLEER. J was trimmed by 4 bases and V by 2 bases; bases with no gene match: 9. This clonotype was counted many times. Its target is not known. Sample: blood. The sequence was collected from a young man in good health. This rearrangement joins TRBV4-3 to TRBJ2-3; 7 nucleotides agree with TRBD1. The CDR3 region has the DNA TGCGCCAGCAGCCAAACCTTACAGGGGTACGCAGATACGCAGTATTTT. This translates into CASSQTLQGYADTQYF.